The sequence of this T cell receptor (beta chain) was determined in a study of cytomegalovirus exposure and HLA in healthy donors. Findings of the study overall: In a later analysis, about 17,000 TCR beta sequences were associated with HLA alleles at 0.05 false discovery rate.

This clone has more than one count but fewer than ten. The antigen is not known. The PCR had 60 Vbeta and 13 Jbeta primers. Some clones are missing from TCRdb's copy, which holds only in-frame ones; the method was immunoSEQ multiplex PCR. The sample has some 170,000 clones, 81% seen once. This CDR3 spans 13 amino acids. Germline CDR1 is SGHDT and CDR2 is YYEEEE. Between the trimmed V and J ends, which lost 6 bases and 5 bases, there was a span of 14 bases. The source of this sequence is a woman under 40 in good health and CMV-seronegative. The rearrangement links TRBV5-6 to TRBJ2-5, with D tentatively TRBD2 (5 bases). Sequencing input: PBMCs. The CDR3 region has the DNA TGTGCCAGCACCCACCCCCCGGGGGAGACCCAGTACTTC. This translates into CASTHPPGETQYF.